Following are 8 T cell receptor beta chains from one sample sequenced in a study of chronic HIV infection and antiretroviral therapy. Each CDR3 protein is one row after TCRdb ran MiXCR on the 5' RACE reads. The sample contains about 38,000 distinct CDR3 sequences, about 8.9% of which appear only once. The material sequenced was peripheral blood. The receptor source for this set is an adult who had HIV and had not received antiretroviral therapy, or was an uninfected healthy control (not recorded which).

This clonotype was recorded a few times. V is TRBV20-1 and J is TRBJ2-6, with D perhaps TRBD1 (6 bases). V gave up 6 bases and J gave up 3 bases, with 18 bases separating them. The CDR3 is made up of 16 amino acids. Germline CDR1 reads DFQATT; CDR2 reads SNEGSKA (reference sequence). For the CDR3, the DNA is TGCAGTGCCAGGGACACTCTTAGCCGTGGGGCCAACGTCCTGACTTTC. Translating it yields CSARDTLSRGANVLTF.

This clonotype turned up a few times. The CDR3 sequence: CASSQLWLGTGGVEQYF. The CDR3 DNA reads TGTGCCAGCAGCCAACTGTGGCTCGGGACAGGGGGTGTCGAGCAGTACTTC. The genes are TRBV4-2 and TRBJ2-7; 11 bases match TRBD1. CDR3 length equals 17 residues. Germline CDR1 and CDR2: LGHNA and YNFKEQ. J lost 6 bases, V lost 2 bases, and 12 bases had no gene match.

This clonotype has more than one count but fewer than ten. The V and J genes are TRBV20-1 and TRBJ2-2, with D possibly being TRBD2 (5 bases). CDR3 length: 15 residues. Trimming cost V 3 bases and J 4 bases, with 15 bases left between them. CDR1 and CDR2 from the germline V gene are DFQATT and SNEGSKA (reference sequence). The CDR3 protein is CSARVLDSATGELFF. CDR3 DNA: TGCAGTGCTAGGGTACTGGACTCGGCCACCGGGGAGCTGTTTTTT.

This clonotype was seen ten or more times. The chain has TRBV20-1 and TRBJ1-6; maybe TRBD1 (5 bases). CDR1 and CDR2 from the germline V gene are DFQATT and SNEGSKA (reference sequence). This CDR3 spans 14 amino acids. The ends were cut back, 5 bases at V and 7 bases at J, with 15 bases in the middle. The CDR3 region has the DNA TGCAGTGCTTTAAGGGGACGATTGAATTCACCCCTCCACTTT. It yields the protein CSALRGRLNSPLHF.

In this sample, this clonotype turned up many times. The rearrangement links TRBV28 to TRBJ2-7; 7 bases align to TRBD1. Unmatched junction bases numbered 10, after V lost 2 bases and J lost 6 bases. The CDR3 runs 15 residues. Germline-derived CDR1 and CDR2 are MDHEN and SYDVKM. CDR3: CASSLRQGPSAEQYF. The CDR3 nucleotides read TGTGCCAGCAGTTTAAGACAGGGACCTTCCGCCGAGCAGTACTTC.

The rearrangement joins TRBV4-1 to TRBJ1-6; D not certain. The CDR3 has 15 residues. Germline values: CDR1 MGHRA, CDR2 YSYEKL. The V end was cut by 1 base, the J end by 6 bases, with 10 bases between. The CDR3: CASSQVVGRNSPLHF. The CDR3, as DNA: TGCGCCAGCAGCCAAGTCGTAGGGCGTAATTCACCCCTCCACTTT.

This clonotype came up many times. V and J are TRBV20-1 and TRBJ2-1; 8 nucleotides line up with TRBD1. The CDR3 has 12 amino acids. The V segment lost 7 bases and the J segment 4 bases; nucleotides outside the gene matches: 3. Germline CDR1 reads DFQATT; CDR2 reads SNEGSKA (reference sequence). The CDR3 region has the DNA TGCAGTGGGGGACAGGTGTACAATGAGCAGTTCTTC. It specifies CSGGQVYNEQFF.

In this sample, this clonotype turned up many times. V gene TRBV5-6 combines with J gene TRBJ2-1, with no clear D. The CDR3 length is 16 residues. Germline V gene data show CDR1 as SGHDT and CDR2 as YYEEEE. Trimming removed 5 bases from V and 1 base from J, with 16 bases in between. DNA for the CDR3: TGTGCCAGCAGAGAACTCCTCCCGAGGTCCTACAATGAGCAGTTCTTC. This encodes CASRELLPRSYNEQFF. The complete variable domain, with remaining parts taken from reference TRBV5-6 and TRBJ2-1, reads DAGVTQSPTHLIKTRGQQVTLRCSPKSGHDTVSWYQQALGQGPQFIFQYYEEEERQRGNFPDRFSGHQFPNYSSELNVNALLLGDSALYLCASRELLPRSYNEQFFGPGTRLTVL.